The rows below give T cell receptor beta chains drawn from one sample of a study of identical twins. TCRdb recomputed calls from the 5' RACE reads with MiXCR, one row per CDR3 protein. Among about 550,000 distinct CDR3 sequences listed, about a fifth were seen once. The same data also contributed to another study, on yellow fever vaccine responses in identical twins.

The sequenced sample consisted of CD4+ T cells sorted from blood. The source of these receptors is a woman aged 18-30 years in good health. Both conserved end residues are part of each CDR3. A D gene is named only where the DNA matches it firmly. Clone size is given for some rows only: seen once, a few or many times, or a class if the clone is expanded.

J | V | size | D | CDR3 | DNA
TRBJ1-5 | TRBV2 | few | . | CASSEHAGRSQPQHF | TGTGCCAGCAGTGAACACGCAGGGAGATCGCAGCCCCAGCATTTT
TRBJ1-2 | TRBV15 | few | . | CATSRFSSGSNYGYTF | TGTGCCACCAGCAGATTCTCCTCAGGCTCCAACTATGGCTACACCTTC
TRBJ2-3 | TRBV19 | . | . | CASSILDSTDTQYF | TGTGCCAGTAGTATACTTGATAGCACAGATACGCAGTATTTT
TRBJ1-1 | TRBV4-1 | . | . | CASSRLGAEAFF | TGCGCCAGCAGCCGACTCGGGGCTGAAGCTTTCTTT
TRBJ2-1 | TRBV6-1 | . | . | CASSRRDWEQFF | TGTGCCAGCAGTCGCCGGGACTGGGAGCAGTTCTTC
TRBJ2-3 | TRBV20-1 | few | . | CSARDTQLGGPDTQYF | TGCAGTGCTAGAGATACTCAACTTGGGGGGCCGGATACGCAGTATTTT
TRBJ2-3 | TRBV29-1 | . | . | CSVEDQIVDTQYF | TGCAGCGTTGAAGATCAAATAGTAGATACGCAGTATTTT
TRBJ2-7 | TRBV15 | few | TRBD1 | CATSRDYGQGLHEQYF | TGTGCCACCAGCAGAGATTACGGACAGGGGTTACACGAGCAGTACTTC
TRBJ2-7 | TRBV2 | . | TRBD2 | CASRLAGALYEQYF | TGTGCCAGCAGACTAGCGGGAGCGCTCTACGAGCAGTACTTC
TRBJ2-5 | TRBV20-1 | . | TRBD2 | CSATWGGGETQYF | TGCAGTGCTACCTGGGGGGGAGGCGAGACCCAGTACTTC
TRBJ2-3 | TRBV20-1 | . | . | CSAPWRGTQYF | TGCAGTGCCCCGTGGCGGGGTACGCAGTATTTT
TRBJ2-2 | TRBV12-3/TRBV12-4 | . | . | CASRTGTAGTGELFF | TGTGCCAGCAGGACCGGGACTGCGGGCACCGGGGAGCTGTTTTTT
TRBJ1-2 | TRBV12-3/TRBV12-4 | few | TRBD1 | CASSAGQGRGYTF | TGTGCCAGCAGTGCCGGACAGGGGAGAGGCTACACCTTC
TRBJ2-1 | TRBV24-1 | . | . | CATSTTTDGHEQFF | TGTGCCACCTCCACAACCACAGACGGGCATGAGCAGTTCTTC
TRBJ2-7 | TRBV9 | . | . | CASSVGAEGAYEQYF | TGTGCCAGCAGCGTAGGGGCGGAGGGGGCCTACGAGCAGTACTTC
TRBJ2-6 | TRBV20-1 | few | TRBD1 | CSARQGTGANVLTF | TGCAGTGCCAGACAGGGGACTGGGGCCAACGTCCTGACTTTC
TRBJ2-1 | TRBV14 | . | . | CASSQGAWGGVNEQFF | TGTGCCAGCAGCCAAGGCGCCTGGGGCGGCGTCAATGAGCAGTTCTTC
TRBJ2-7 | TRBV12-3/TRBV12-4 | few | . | CASRWGDEQYF | TGTGCCAGCAGGTGGGGGGACGAGCAGTACTTC
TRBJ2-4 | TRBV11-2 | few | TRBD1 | CASSLEGQVPIIQYF | TGTGCCAGCAGCTTAGAGGGACAGGTTCCCATCATTCAGTACTTC
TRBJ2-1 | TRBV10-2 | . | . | CASSEKVAGYNEQFF | TGCGCCAGCAGTGAGAAGGTAGCTGGGTACAATGAGCAGTTCTTC
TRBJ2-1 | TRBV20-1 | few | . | CSARSTLSSYNEQFF | TGCAGTGCTAGAAGCACGCTTAGCTCCTACAATGAGCAGTTCTTC
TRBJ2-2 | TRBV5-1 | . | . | CASSFGKNTGELFF | TGCGCCAGCAGCTTTGGAAAAAACACCGGGGAGCTGTTTTTT
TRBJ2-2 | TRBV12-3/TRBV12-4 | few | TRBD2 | CASSFGGALTGELFF | TGTGCCAGCAGTTTCGGGGGGGCGCTCACCGGGGAGCTGTTTTTT
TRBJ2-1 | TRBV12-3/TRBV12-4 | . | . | CASSLTGDYNEQFF | TGTGCCAGCAGTTTAACGGGGGACTACAATGAGCAGTTCTTC
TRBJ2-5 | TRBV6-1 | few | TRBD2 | CASSPLTSGQETQYF | TGTGCCAGCAGTCCCCTGACTAGCGGACAAGAGACCCAGTACTTC
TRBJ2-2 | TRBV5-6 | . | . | CASSLGSVNTGELFF | TGTGCCAGCAGCTTGGGTTCGGTGAACACCGGGGAGCTGTTTTTT
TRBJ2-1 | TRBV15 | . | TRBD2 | CATSRGLSGGNEQFF | TGTGCCACCAGCAGAGGGCTTAGCGGGGGAAATGAGCAGTTCTTC
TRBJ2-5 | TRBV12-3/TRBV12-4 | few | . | CASSLIGSVGETQYF | TGTGCCAGCAGTTTAATCGGTTCGGTTGGAGAGACCCAGTACTTC